This TCR beta chain comes out of a study of blood T cell repertoires in COVID-19 (dated by TCRdb to 2020 to 2021). For context, the study as a whole: Samples from collaborators originated in the United States, Italy and Spain and spanned both the acute and convalescent phases of COVID-19. The prospective study material was composed of cDNA or gDNA derived from T cells, B-cell-depleted T cells, or PBMCs. Subjects who had been exposed to COVID-19, were actively infected with it, or had recovered from it provided the deeply sampled blood TCRbeta repertoires that made up the dataset. A freely available public database, intended as a resource for researchers studying the immune response to SARS-CoV-2, is where the repertoires were released. The samples were drawn from the first 160 participants of the ongoing ImmuneRACE study and from over a thousand subjects provided by 6 global collaborators. Sample metadata almost always included a de-identified subject ID, COVID-19 status, age in years and sex. Where HLA class I and class II types were available, the types were taken from metadata supplied by the sample provider, not from assay-based typing.

What the research found in general, with its limitations: How much clinical and demographic metadata was included differed by source and by participant, and the metadata was provided uncurated.

The CDR3 runs 15 residues from the cysteine to the phenylalanine. Of the read, only the CDR3 DNA is kept; its 45 bases are in frame from base 1. Reading the germline V gene gives CDR1 SQVTM and CDR2 ANQGSEA. In the prospective study, participants were roughly 18 to 95 years old, resided in about 25 geographic areas of the United States, and were enrolled through a virtual design. To assign participants to cohorts, the prospective study relied on clinical history that participants themselves reported in a screening survey and a study questionnaire. A participant counted as exposed if, within 2 weeks of entering the study, that participant had been in contact with someone who had a PCR-confirmed or clinician-diagnosed COVID-19 case. In the prospective study, mobile phlebotomists collected whole blood, serum and a nasopharyngeal or oropharyngeal swab from each participant. Additional blood draws and questionnaires over an approximately 2-month period could optionally be provided by prospective study participants. Before DNA extraction, blood samples from the prospective study were shipped at room temperature or frozen.

Regarding this clone: Its antigen remains undetermined. Base qualities were left out, and no much larger clone turns up one base away.

TCRbeta CDR3 regions were amplified from genomic DNA using the immunoSEQ Assay, a bias-controlled multiplex PCR. The study's own analysis went as follows. The number of nucleated cells in each sample was estimated by amplification of reference gene primers within the assay. Sequence reads were collapsed and filtered to measure the absolute abundance of every unique TCRbeta CDR3 rearrangement. Productive Simpson clonality was computed per sample as the square root of Simpson's diversity index over productive rearrangements. In its TCRdb copy, this immuneACCESS table keeps in-frame sequences only and misses some clones. Where compared with another copy, unresolved V genes explain less than half of these, and the others have no known cause. The D gene and trimming were derived from the DNA, and the V and J assignments and clone size from that table. The table for this sample lists 250,000 or so clones; around 93% of them were counted only once. The ten largest make up approximately 3% of the sample.

The sequenced sample consisted of PBMCs or T cells enriched from blood (not recorded which). The chain uses TRBV29-1 and TRBJ2-5; 7 matching bases give a weak D call of TRBD1. This clonotype was obtained from a middle-aged man who had been exposed to COVID-19. The DNA is as follows: TGCAGTTCGGGCGGGGACAGAGTGTACCAAGAGACCCAGTACTTC. This sequence encodes CSSGGDRVYQETQYF.